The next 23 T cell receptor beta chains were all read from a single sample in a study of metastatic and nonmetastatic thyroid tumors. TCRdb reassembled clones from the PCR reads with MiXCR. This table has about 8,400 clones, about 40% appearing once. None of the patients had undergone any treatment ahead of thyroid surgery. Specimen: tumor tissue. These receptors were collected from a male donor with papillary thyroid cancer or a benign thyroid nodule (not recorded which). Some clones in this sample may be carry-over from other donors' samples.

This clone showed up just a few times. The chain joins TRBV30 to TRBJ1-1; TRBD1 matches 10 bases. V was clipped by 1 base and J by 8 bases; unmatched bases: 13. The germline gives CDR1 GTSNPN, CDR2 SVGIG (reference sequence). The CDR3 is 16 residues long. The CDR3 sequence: CAWSGTARDRGKEAFF. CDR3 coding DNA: TGTGCCTGGAGTGGGACGGCACGGGACAGGGGAAAAGAAGCTTTCTTT.

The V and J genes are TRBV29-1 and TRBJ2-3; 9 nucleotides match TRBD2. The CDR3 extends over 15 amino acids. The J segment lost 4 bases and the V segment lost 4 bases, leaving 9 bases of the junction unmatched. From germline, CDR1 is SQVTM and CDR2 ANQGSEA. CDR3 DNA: TGCAGCGTTGTTAGCCTAGCGGGACTGCCAGATACGCAGTATTTT. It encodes CSVVSLAGLPDTQYF.

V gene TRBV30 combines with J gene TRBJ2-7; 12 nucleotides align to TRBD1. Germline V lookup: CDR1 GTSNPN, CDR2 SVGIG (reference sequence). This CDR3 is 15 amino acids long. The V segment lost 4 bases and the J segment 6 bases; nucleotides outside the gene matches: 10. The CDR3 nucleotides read TGTGCCTGGACCTCAGGGGGGGACAGGGGGCGCGAGCAGTACTTC. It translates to CAWTSGGDRGREQYF. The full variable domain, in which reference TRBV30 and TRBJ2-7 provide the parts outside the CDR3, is SQTIHQWPATLVQPVGSPLSLECTVEGTSNPNLYWYRQAAGRGLQLLFYSVGIGQISSEVPQNLSASRPQDRQFILSSKKLLLSDSGFYLCAWTSGGDRGREQYFGPGTRLTVT.

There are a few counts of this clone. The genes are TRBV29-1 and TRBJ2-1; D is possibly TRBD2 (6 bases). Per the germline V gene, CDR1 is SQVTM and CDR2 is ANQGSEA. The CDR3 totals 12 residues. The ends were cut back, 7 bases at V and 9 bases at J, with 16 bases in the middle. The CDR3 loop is CSGQIMGGEQFF. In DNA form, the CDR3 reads TGCAGCGGTCAAATTATGGGGGGTGAGCAGTTCTTC.

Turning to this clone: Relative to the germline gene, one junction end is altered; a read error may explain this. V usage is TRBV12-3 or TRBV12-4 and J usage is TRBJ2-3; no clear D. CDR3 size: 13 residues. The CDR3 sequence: CVSSYLTTDTQYF. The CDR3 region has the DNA TGTGTCAGCAGCTACCTCACAACAGATACGCAGTATTTT.

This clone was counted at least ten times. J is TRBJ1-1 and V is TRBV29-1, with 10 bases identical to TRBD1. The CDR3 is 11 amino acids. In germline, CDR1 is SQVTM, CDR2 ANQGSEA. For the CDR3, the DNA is TGCGTAGGGACAGGGGTCACTGAAGCTTTCTTT. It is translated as CVGTGVTEAFF.

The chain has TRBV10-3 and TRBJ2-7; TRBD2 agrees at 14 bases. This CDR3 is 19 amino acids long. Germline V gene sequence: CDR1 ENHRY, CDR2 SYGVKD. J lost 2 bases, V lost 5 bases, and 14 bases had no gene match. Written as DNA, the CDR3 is TGTGCCATCAGTCTAGTTAGGGGACTAGCGGGAGTTCAGCCCTACGAGCAGTACTTC. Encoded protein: CAISLVRGLAGVQPYEQYF.

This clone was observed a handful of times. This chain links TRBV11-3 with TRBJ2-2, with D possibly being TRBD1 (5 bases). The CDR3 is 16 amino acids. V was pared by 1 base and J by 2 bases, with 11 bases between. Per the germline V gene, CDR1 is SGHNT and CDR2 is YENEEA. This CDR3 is CASSLGLGHNTGELFF. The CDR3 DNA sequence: TGTGCCAGCAGCTTAGGTTTAGGACATAACACCGGGGAGCTGTTTTTT.

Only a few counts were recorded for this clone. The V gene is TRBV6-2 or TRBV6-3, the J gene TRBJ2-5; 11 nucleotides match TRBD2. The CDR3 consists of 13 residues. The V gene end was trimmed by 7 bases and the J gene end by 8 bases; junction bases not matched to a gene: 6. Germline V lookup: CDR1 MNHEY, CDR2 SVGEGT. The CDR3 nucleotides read TGTGCCAGCATCCCCGGGACTAGCGGTACCCAGTACTTC. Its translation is CASIPGTSGTQYF.

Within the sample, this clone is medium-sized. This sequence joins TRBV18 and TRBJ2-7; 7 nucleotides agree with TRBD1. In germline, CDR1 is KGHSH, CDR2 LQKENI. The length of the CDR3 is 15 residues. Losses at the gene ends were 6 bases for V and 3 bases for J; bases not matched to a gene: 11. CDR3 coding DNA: TGTGCCAGCTCCCTACTGTCGACAGGGAGCTACGAGCAGTACTTC. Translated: CASSLLSTGSYEQYF.

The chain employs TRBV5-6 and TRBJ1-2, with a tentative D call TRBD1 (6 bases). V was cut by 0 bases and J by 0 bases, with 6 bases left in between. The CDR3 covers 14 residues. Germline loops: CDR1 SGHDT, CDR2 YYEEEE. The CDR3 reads CASSLDRANYGYTF. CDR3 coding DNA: TGTGCCAGCAGCTTGGACAGGGCTAACTATGGCTACACCTTC.

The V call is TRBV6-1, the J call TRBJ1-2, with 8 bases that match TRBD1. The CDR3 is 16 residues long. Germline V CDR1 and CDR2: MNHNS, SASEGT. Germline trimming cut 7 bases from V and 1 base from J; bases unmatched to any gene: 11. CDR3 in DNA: TGTGCCAGCAAAACAGGGGGACTTGGGGGTAACTATGGCTACACCTTC. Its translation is CASKTGGLGGNYGYTF.

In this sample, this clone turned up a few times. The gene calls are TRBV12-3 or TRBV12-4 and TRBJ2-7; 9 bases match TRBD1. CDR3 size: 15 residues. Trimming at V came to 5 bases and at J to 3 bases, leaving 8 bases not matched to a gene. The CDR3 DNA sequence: TGTGCCAGCAGTGCCGGGACAGGGAATGTCTACGAGCAGTACTTC. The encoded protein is CASSAGTGNVYEQYF.

CDR3 sequence: CASSDTTGTGMGYTF. The DNA for the CDR3 is TGTGCCAGCAGCGACACTACGGGGACAGGGATGGGCTACACCTTC. The V gene is TRBV2, the J gene TRBJ1-2; 9 nucleotides agree with TRBD1. CDR1 is SNHLY, CDR2 FYNNEI, per germline. V was pared by 6 bases and J by 8 bases, with 13 bases of the junction left unmatched. The CDR3 contains 15 residues.

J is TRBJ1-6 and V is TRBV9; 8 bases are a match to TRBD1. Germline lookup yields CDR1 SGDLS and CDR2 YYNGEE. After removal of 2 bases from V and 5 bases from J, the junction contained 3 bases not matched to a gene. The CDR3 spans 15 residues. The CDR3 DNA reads TGTGCCAGCAGCGTGGGGGACAGGAATAATTCACCCCTCCACTTT. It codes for CASSVGDRNNSPLHF. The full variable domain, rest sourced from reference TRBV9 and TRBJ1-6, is DSGVTQTPKHLITATGQRVTLRCSPRSGDLSVYWYQQSLDQGLQFLIQYYNGEERAKGNILERFSAQQFPDLHSELNLSSLELGDSALYFCASSVGDRNNSPLHFGNGTRLTVT.

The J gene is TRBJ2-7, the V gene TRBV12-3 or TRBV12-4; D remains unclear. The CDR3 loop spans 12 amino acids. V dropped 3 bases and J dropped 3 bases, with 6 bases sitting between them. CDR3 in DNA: TGTGCCAGCAGTTTTGTCCGCTACGAGCAGTACTTC. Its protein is CASSFVRYEQYF.

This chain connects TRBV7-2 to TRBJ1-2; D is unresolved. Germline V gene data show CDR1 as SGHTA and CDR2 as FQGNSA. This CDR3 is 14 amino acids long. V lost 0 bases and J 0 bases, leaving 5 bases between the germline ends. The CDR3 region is CASSLAHTNYGYTF. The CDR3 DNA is TGTGCCAGCAGCTTAGCGCACACTAACTATGGCTACACCTTC.

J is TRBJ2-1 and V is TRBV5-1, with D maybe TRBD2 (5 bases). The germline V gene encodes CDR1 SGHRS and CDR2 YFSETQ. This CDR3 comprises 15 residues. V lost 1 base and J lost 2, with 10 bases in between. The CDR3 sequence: CASSLRETAYNEQFF. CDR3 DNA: TGCGCCAGCAGCTTGCGGGAAACGGCCTACAATGAGCAGTTCTTC.

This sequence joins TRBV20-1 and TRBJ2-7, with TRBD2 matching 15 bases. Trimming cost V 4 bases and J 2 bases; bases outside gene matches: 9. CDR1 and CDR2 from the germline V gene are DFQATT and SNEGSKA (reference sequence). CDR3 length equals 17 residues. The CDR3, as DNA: TGCAGTGCTATTGACCCCAGGACTAGCGGGAGGGCCTACGAGCAGTACTTC. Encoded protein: CSAIDPRTSGRAYEQYF.

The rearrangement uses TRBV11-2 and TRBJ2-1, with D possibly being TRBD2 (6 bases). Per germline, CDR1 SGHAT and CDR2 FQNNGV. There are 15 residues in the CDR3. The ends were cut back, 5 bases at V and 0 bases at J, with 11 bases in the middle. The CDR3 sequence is CASSAGSSSYNEQFF. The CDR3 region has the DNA TGTGCCAGCAGCGCGGGATCGAGCTCCTACAATGAGCAGTTCTTC.

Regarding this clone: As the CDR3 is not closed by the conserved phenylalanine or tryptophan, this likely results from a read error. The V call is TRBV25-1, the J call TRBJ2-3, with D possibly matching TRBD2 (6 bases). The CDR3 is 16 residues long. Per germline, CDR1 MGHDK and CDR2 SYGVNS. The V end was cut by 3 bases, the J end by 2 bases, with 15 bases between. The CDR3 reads CASSEEGTVYTDTQYI. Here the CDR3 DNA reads TGTGCCAGCAGTGAGGAGGGGACTGTCTACACAGATACGCAGTATATA.

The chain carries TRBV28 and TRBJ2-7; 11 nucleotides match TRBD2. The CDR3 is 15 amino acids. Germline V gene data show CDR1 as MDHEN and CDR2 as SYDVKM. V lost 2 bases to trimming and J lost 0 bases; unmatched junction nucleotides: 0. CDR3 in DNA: TGTGCCAGCAGTTTAGGGACTAGCGGCTCCTACGAGCAGTACTTC. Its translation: CASSLGTSGSYEQYF.

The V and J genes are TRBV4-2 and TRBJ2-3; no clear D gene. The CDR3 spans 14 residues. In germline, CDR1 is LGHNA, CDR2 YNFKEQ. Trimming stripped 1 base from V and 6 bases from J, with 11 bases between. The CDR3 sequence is CASSQAAISDTQYF. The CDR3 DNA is TGTGCCAGCAGCCAAGCTGCCATCAGCGATACGCAGTATTTT.